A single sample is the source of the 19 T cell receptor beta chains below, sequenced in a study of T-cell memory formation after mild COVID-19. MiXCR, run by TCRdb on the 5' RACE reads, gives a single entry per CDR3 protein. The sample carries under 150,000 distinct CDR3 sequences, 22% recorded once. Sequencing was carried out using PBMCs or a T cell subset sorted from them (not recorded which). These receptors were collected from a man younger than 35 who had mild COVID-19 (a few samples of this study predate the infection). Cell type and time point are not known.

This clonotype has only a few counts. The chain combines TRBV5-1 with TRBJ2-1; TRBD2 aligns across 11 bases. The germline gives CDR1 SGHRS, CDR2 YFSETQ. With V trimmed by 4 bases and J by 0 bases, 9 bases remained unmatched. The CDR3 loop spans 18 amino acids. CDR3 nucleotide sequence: TGCGCCAGCAGCCCCAGGACTAGCGGGCTCCGCTCCTACAATGAGCAGTTCTTC. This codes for CASSPRTSGLRSYNEQFF.

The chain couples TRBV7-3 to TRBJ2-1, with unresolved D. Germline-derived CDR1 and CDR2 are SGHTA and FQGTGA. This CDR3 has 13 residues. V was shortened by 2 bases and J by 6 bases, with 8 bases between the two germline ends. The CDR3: CASSLWDTNEQFF. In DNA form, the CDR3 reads TGTGCCAGCAGCTTATGGGATACCAATGAGCAGTTCTTC.

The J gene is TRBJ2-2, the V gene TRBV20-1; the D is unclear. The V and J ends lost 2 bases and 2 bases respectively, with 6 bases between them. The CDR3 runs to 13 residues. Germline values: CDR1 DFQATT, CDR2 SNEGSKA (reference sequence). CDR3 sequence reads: CSARQVNTGELFF. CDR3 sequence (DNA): TGCAGTGCTAGACAGGTCAACACCGGGGAGCTGTTTTTT.

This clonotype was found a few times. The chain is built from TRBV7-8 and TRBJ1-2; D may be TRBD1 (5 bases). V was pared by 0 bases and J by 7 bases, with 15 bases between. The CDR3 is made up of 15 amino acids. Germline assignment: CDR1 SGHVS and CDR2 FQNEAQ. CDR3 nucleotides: TGTGCCAGCAGCTTAGCGTCCGGGGGAGGCGGTGGCTACACCTTC. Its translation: CASSLASGGGGGYTF.

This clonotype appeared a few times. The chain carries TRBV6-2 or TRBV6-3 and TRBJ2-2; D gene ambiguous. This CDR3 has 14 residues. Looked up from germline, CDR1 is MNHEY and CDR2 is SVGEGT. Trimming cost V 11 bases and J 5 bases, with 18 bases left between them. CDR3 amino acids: CAACYGIGTGELFF. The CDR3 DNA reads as TGTGCCGCCTGTTACGGTATTGGGACCGGGGAGCTGTTTTTT.

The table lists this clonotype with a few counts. The CDR3 spells CATSAHTAPGTQYF. The CDR3 region has the DNA TGTGCCACCAGTGCCCATACGGCCCCCGGGACCCAGTACTTC. This chain joins TRBV24-1 and TRBJ2-5; D is uncertain. CDR1 is KGHDR, CDR2 SFDVKD, per germline. The V end was cut by 5 bases, the J end by 7 bases, with 16 bases between. The CDR3 sequence is 14 residues long.

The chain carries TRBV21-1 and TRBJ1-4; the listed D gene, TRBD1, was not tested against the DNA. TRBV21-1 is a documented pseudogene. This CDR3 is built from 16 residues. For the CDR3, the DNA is TGTGCCAGCAGCAAACCCCGGACAGACTCGCTTGAAAAACTGTTTTTT. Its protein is CASSKPRTDSLEKLFF.

In DNA form, the CDR3 reads TGCGCCAGCAGCCAAGATCCTGGGTGTCGGGGCTACACCTTC. It specifies CASSQDPGCRGYTF. V is TRBV4-1 and J is TRBJ1-2; D remains unclear. The ends were cut back, 0 bases at V and 8 bases at J, with 13 bases in the middle. The CDR3 loop spans 14 amino acids. Germline CDR1 is MGHRA and CDR2 is YSYEKL.

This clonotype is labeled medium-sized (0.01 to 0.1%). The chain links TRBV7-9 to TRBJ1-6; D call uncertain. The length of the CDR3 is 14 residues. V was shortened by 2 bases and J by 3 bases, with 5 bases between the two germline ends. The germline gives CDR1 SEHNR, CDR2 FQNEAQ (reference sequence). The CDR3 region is CASSLQDYNSPLHF. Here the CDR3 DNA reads TGTGCCAGCAGCTTACAGGACTATAATTCACCCCTCCACTTT.

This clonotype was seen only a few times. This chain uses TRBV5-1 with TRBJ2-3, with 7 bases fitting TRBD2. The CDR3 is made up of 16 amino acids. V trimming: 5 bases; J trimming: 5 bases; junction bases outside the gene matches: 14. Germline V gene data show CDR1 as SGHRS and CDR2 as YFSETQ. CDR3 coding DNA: TGCGCCAGCAGTTACCTGGACGCGGGGGATTTAGATACGCAGTATTTT. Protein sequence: CASSYLDAGDLDTQYF.

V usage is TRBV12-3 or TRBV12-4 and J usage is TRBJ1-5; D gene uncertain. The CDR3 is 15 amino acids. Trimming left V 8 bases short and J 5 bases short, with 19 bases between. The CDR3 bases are TGTGCCAGCGGGCCCCGGGCGGGAACGGATCAGCCCCAGCATTTT. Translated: CASGPRAGTDQPQHF.

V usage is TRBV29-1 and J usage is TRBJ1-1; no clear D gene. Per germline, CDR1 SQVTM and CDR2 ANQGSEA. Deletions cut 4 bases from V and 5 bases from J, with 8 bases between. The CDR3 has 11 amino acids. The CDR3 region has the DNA TGCAGCGTTGCCGTCTTTACTGAAGCTTTCTTT. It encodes CSVAVFTEAFF.

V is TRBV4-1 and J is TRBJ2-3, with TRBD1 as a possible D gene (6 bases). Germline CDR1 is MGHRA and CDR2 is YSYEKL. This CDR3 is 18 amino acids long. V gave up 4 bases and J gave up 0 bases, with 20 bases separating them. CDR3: CASSRGLRGPLSTDTQYF. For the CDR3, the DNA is TGCGCCAGCAGCCGGGGGCTTAGGGGACCGTTGAGCACAGATACGCAGTATTTT.

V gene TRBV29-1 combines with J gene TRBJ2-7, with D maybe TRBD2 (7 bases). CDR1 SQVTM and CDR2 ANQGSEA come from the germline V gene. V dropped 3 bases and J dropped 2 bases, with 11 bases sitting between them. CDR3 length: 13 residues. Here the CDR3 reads CSVEGGLPYEQYF. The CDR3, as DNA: TGCAGCGTTGAGGGGGGGCTCCCCTACGAGCAGTACTTC.

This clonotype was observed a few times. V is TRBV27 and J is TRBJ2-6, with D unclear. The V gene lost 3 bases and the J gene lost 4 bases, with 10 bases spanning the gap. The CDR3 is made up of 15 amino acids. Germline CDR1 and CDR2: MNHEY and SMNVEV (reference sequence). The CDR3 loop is CASSLMKSGANVLTF. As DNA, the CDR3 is TGTGCCAGCAGTTTGATGAAGTCCGGGGCCAACGTCCTGACTTTC.

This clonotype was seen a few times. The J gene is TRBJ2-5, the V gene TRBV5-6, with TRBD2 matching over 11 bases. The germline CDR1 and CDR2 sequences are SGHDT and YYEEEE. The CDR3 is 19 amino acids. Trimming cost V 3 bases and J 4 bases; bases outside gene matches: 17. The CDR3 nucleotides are TGTGCCAGCAGCTCGGCGAACCAACTAGCGGGGGTGGGCCGAGAGACCCAGTACTTC. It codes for CASSSANQLAGVGRETQYF.

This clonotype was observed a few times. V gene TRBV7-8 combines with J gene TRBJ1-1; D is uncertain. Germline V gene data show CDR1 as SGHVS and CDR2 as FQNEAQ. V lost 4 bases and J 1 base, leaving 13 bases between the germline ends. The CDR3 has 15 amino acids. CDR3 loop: CASSSEGDWNTEAFF. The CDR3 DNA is TGTGCCAGCAGCTCTGAGGGAGACTGGAACACTGAAGCTTTCTTT.

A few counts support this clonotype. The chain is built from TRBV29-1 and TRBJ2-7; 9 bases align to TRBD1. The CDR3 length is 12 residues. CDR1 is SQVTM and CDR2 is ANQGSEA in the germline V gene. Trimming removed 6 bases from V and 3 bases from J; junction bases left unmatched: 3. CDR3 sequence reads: CSVTGQGYEQYF. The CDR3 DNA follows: TGCAGCGTCACGGGACAGGGCTACGAGCAGTACTTC.

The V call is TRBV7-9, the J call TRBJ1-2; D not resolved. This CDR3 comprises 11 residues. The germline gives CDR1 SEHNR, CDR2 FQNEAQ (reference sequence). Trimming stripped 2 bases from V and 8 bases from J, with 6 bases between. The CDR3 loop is CASSLFVGYTF. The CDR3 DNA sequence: TGTGCCAGCAGCTTATTCGTGGGCTACACCTTC.